This TCR beta chain was sequenced for a study of preoperative IRX-2 immunotherapy in early breast cancer. Repertoires were generated with immunoSEQ multiplex PCR, while TCRdb's copy carries only in-frame clones and drops some. The data show about 15,000 clones, just over 90% seen once. Documented treatment: preoperative locoregional IRX-2 cytokine immunotherapy. Samples came from a phase Ib trial of preoperative locoregional IRX-2 cytokine immunotherapy. The clonotype was recovered from a human donor with breast cancer. The specimen was taken from a patient treated with IRX-2 immunotherapy.

CDR3 amino acids: CASSLGGARYTEAFF. CDR3 nucleotides: TGTGCCAGCAGCTTAGGGGGTGCGCGTTACACTGAAGCTTTCTTT. The chain joins TRBV11-1 to TRBJ1-1; D unclear. V gave up 1 base and J gave up 3 bases, with 12 bases separating them. This CDR3 comprises 15 residues. The V gene's germline CDR1 is SGHAT and CDR2 FQDESV (reference sequence).